This T cell receptor (beta chain) was sequenced for a study of CD8+CD57+ T cells in acquired aplastic anemia. This clonotype was detected ten times or more. Its antigen is unknown. Individuals selected for sequencing had exhibited CD8+CD57+ cell expansion on flow cytometry. General observations from the study: Researchers report that around 30 CD8+ CDR3 sequences appeared in both patients and controls.

Germline lookup yields CDR1 SNHLY and CDR2 FYNNEI. With V trimmed by 3 bases and J by 8 bases, 1 base remained unmatched. The CDR3 covers 13 residues. Genomic DNA, the template, was used for profiling of the TCR beta VDJ and CDR3. One entry per CDR3 protein, called by TCRdb with MiXCR from the reads. The sample lists about 170,000 distinct CDR3 sequences; more than 45% were seen once. Material: sorted CD4+, CD8+, or CD8+CD57+ T cells (not recorded which) from PBMCs. The receptor was isolated from a human donor with aplastic anemia. This chain links TRBV2 with TRBJ1-2; 12 bases line up with TRBD1. CDR3 amino acids: CASSEGTGGGYTF. As DNA, the CDR3 is TGTGCCAGCAGTGAGGGGACAGGGGGCGGCTACACCTTC. The entire variable domain, with the rest obtained from reference TRBV2 and TRBJ1-2, is as follows: EPEVTQTPSHQVTQMGQEVILRCVPISNHLYFYWYRQILGQKVEFLVSFYNNEISEKSEIFDDQFSVERPDGSNFTLKIRSTKLEDSAMYFCASSEGTGGGYTFGSGTRLTVV.